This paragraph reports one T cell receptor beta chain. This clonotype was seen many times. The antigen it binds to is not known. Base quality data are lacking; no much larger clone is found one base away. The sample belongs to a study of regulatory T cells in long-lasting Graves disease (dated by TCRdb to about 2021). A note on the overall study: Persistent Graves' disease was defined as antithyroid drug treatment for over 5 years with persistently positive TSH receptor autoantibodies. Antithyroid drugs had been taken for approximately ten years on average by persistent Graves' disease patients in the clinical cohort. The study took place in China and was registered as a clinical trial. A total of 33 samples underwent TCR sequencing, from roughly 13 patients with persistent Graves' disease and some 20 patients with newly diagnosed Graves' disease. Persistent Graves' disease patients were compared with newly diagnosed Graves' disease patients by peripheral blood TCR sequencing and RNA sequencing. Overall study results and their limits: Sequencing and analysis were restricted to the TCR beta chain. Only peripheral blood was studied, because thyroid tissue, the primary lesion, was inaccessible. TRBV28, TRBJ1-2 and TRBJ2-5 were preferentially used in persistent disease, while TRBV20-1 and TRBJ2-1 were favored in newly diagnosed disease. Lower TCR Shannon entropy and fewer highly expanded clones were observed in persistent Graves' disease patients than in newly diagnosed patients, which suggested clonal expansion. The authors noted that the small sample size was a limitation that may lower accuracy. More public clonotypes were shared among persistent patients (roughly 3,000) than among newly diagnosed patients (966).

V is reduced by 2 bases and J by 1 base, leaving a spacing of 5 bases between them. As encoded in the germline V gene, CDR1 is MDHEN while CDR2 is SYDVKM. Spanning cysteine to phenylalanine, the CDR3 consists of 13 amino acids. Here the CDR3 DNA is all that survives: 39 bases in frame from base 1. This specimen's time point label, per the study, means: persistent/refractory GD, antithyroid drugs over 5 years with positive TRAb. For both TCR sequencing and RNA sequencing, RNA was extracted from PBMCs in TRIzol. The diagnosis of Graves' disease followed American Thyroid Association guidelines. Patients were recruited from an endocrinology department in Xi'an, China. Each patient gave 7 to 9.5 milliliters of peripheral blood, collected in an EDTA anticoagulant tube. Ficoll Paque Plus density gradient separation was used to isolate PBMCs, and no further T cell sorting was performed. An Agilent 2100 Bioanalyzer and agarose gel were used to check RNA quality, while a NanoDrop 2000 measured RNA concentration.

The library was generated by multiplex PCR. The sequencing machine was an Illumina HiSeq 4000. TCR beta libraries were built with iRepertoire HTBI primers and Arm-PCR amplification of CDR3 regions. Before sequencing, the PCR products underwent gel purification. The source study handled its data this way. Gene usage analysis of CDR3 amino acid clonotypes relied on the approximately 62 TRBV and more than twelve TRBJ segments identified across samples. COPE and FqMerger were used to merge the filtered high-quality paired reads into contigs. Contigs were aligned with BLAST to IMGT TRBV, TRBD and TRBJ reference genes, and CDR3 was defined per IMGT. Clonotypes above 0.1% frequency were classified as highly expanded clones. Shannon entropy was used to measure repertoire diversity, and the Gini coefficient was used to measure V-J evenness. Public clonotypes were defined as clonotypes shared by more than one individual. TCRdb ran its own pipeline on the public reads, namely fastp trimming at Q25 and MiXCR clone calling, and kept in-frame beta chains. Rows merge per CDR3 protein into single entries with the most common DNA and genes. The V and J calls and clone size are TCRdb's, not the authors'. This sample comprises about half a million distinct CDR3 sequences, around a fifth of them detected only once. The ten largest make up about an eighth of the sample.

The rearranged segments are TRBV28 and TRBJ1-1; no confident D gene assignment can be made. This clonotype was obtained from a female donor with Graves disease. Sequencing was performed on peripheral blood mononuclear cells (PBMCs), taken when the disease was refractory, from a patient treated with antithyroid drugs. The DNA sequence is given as TGTGCCAGCAGTTTAAACAAGAACACTGAAGCTTTCTTT. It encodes CASSLNKNTEAFF.